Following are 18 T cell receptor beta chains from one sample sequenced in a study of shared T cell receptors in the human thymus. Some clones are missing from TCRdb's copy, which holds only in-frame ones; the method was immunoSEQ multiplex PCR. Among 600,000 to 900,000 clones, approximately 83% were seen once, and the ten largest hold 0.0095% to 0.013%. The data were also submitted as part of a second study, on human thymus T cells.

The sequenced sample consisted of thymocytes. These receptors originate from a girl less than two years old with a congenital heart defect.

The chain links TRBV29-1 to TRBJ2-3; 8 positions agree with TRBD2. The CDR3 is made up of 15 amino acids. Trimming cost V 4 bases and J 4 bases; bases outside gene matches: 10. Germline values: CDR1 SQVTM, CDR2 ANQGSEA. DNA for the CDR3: TGCAGCGTTGTTCCTGGTCGGGGGGGGGCAGATACGCAGTATTTT. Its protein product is CSVVPGRGGADTQYF.

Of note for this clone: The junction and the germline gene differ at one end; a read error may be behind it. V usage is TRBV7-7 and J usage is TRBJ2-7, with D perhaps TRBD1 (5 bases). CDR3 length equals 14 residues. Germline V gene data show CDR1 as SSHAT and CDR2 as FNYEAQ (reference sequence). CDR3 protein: CASSPAPDSYEQYF. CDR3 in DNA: TGTGCTAGCAGCCCCGCGCCAGACAGCTACGAGCAGTACTTC.

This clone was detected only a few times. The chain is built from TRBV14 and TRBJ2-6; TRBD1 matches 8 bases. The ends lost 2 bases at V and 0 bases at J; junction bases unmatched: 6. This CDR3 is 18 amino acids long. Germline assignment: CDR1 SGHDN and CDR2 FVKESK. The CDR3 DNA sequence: TGTGCCAGCAGCCAACCGGGACAGGCCTTCTCTGGGGCCAACGTCCTGACTTTC. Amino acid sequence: CASSQPGQAFSGANVLTF.

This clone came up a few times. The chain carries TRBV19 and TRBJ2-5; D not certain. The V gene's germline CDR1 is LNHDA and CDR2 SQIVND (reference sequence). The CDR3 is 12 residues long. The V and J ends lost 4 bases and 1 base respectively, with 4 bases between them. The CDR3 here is CASSSGQETQYF. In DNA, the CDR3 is TGTGCCAGTAGTAGCGGCCAAGAGACCCAGTACTTC.

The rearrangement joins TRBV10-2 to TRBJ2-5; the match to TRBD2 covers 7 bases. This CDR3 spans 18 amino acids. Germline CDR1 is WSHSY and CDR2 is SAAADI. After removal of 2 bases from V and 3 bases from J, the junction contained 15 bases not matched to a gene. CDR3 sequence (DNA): TGCGCCAGCAGTGAGGACCGACTAGCCAGAGCCCGAAAAGAGACCCAGTACTTC. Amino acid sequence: CASSEDRLARARKETQYF.

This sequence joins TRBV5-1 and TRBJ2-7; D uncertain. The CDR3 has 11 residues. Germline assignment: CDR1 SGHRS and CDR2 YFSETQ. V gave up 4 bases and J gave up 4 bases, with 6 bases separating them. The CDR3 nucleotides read TGCGCCAGCAGCACAAATTACGAGCAGTACTTC. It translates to CASSTNYEQYF.

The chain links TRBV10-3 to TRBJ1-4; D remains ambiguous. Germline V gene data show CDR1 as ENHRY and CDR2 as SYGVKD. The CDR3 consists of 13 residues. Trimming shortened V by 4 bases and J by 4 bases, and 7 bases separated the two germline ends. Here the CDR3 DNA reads TGTGCCATCAGTGGCGGGGATAATGAAAAACTGTTTTTT. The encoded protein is CAISGGDNEKLFF.

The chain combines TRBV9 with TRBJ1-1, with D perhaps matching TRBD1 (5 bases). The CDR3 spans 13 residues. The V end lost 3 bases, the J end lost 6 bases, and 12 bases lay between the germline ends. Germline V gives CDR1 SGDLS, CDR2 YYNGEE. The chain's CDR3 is CASSGGHGPEAFF. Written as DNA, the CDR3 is TGTGCCAGCAGCGGCGGACATGGGCCTGAAGCTTTCTTT.

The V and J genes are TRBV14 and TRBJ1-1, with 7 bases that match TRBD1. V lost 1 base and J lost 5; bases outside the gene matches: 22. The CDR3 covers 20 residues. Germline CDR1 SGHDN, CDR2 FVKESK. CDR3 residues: CASSQVYFGQVSPRPTEAFF. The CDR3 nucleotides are TGTGCCAGCAGCCAAGTTTACTTCGGACAGGTCAGTCCCAGACCGACTGAAGCTTTCTTT.

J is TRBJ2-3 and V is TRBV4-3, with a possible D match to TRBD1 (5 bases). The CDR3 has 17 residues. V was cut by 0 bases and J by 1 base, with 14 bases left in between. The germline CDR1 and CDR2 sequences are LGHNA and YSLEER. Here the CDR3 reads CASSQDQGGRGTDTQYF. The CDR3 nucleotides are TGCGCCAGCAGCCAAGATCAGGGCGGACGAGGCACAGATACGCAGTATTTT.

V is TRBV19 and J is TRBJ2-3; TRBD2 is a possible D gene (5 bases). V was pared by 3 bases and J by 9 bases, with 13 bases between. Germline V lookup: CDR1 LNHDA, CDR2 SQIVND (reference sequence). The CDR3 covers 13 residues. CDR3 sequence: CASSIGGHRTQYF. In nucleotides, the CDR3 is TGTGCCAGTAGTATCGGCGGGCACCGGACGCAGTATTTT. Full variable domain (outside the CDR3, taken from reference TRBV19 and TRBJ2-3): DGGITQSPKYLFRKEGQNVTLSCEQNLNHDAMYWYRQDPGQGLRLIYYSQIVNDFQKGDIAEGYSVSREKKESFPLTVTSAQKNPTAFYLCASSIGGHRTQYFGPGTRLTVL.

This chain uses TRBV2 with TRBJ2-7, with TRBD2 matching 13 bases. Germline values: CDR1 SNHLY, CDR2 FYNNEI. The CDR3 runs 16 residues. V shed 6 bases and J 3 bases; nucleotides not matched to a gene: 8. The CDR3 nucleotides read TGTGCCAGCAGCCCTATAGGGACTAGCGGGGACTACGAGCAGTACTTC. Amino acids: CASSPIGTSGDYEQYF.

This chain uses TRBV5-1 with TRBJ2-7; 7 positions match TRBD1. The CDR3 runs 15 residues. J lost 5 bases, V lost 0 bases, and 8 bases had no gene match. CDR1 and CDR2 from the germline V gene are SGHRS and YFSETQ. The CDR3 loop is CASSLVTGVFHEQYF. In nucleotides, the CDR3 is TGCGCCAGCAGCTTGGTTACAGGGGTATTCCACGAGCAGTACTTC. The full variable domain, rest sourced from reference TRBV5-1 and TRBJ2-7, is KAGVTQTPRYLIKTRGQQVTLSCSPISGHRSVSWYQQTPGQGLQFLFEYFSETQRNKGNFPGRFSGRQFSNSRSEMNVSTLELGDSALYLCASSLVTGVFHEQYFGPGTRLTVT.

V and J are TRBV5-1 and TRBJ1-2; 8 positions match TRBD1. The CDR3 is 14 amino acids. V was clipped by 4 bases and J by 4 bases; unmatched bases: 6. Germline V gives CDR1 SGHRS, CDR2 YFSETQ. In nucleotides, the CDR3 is TGCGCCAGCAGCGGACTACAGGGGGGCTATGGCTACACCTTC. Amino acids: CASSGLQGGYGYTF. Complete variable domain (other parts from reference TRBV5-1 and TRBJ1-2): KAGVTQTPRYLIKTRGQQVTLSCSPISGHRSVSWYQQTPGQGLQFLFEYFSETQRNKGNFPGRFSGRQFSNSRSEMNVSTLELGDSALYLCASSGLQGGYGYTFGSGTRLTVV.

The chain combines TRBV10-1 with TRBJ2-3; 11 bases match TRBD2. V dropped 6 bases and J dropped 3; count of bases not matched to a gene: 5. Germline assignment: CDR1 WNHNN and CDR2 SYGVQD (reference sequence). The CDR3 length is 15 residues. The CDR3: CASRETSGETDTQYF. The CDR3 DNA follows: TGCGCCAGCAGGGAGACTAGCGGGGAGACAGATACGCAGTATTTT.

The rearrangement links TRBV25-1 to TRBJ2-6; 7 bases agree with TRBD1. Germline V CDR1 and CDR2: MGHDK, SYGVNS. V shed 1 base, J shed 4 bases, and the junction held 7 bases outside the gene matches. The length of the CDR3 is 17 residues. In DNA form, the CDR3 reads TGTGCCAGCAGTGAATCCGGACAGGACAAAGGGGCCAACGTCCTGACTTTC. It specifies CASSESGQDKGANVLTF. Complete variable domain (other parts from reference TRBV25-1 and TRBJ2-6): EADIYQTPRYLVIGTGKKITLECSQTMGHDKMYWYQQDPGMELHLIHYSYGVNSTEKGDLSSESTVSRIRTEHFPLTLESARPSHTSQYLCASSESGQDKGANVLTFGAGSRLTVL.

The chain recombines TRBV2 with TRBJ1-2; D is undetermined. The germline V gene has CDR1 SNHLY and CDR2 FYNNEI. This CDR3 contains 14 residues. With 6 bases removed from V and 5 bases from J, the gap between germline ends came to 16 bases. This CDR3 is CASRRVGPIYGYTF. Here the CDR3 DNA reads TGTGCCAGCAGGAGGGTCGGACCCATTTATGGCTACACCTTC. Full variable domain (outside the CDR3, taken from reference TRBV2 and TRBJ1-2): EPEVTQTPSHQVTQMGQEVILRCVPISNHLYFYWYRQILGQKVEFLVSFYNNEISEKSEIFDDQFSVERPDGSNFTLKIRSTKLEDSAMYFCASRRVGPIYGYTFGSGTRLTVV.

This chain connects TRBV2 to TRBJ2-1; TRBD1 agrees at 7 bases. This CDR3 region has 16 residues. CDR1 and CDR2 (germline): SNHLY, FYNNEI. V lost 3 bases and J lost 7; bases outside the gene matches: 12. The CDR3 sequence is CASSDMGQGVGNEQFF. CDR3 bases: TGTGCCAGCAGTGATATGGGCCAGGGGGTAGGAAATGAGCAGTTCTTC.